The next 23 T cell receptor beta chains were all read from a single sample in a study of shared clonotypes between healthy human individuals. The assay was immunoSEQ multiplex PCR, and TCRdb's table has in-frame clones only and misses some. The table includes a few million clones, more than 80% detected once. The specimen sequenced was naive CD4+ T cells sorted from blood. Subset of the sample: CD45RA+ positively selected. These receptors were collected from a man younger than 30 in good health.

This clone came up once. This rearrangement joins TRBV27 to TRBJ2-2; D not certain. In germline, CDR1 is MNHEY, CDR2 SMNVEV (reference sequence). Trimming stripped 3 bases from V and 1 base from J, with 3 bases between. The CDR3 is 13 residues long. CDR3 protein: CASSFRNTGELFF. CDR3 bases: TGTGCCAGCAGTTTTCGGAACACCGGGGAGCTGTTTTTT.

The CDR3 here is CASSPGQDGDTQYF. CDR3 bases: TGTGCCAGCAGCCCCGGACAGGACGGGGATACGCAGTATTTT. The chain joins TRBV7-9 to TRBJ2-3, with TRBD1 matching over 7 bases. This CDR3 comprises 14 residues. Looked up from germline, CDR1 is SEHNR and CDR2 is FQNEAQ (reference sequence). The V and J ends lost 5 bases and 6 bases, in that order; junction bases with no gene match: 8.

V usage is TRBV2 and J usage is TRBJ1-1, with D unclear. The CDR3 extends over 13 amino acids. The germline V gene encodes CDR1 SNHLY and CDR2 FYNNEI. Trimming pared 6 bases from V and 1 base from J, leaving 9 bases between. CDR3 nucleotides: TGTGCCAGCAGACAATACACGAACACTGAAGCTTTCTTT. Translating it yields CASRQYTNTEAFF.

The J gene is TRBJ2-2, the V gene TRBV19; 7 bases are a match to TRBD1. The CDR3 has 14 residues. The V gene's germline CDR1 is LNHDA and CDR2 SQIVND (reference sequence). V lost 7 bases, J lost 3 bases, and 5 bases stayed unmatched. The CDR3 loop reads CASTTGIYTGELFF. CDR3 DNA: TGTGCCAGTACGACAGGGATTTACACCGGGGAGCTGTTTTTT.

This chain connects TRBV19 to TRBJ2-1; TRBD1 agrees at 7 bases. Germline lookup yields CDR1 LNHDA and CDR2 SQIVND (reference sequence). This CDR3 spans 15 amino acids. The J segment lost 5 bases and the V segment lost 5 bases, leaving 9 bases of the junction unmatched. The CDR3 loop is CASSVTLGQNNEQFF. CDR3 in DNA: TGTGCCAGTAGTGTTACCCTGGGACAGAACAATGAGCAGTTCTTC.

The V and J genes are TRBV2 and TRBJ1-1, with 10 bases fitting TRBD1. Trimming removed 2 bases from V and 5 bases from J; junction bases left unmatched: 14. This CDR3 region has 18 residues. In germline, CDR1 is SNHLY, CDR2 FYNNEI. CDR3 in amino acids: CASSERDRGIGVRTEAFF. CDR3 coding DNA: TGTGCCAGCAGTGAAAGGGACAGGGGTATCGGAGTGAGGACTGAAGCTTTCTTT.

This clone has only a few counts. The chain recombines TRBV9 with TRBJ1-2; D not resolved. Germline V gene sequence: CDR1 SGDLS, CDR2 YYNGEE. Trimming took off 6 bases at V and 7 bases at J, with 13 bases between the two ends. The CDR3 is 12 amino acids. CDR3 loop: CASKAESGGYTF. The CDR3, as DNA: TGTGCCAGCAAAGCGGAGTCGGGTGGCTACACCTTC.

This clone appeared a single time. The CDR3: CASSLGTGGQVQFF. CDR3 nucleotide sequence: TGTGCCAGCAGCTTAGGAACAGGGGGTCAGGTGCAGTTCTTC. V is TRBV11-2 and J is TRBJ2-1, with 8 bases identical to TRBD1. Germline loops: CDR1 SGHAT, CDR2 FQNNGV. This CDR3 spans 14 amino acids. Germline trimming cut 1 base from V and 12 bases from J; bases unmatched to any gene: 8.

The J gene is TRBJ1-6, the V gene TRBV19; 9 positions agree with TRBD1. Looked up from germline, CDR1 is LNHDA and CDR2 is SQIVND (reference sequence). J lost 4 bases, V lost 5 bases, and 9 bases had no gene match. The CDR3 has 17 residues. CDR3: CASSLKAGTGYNSPLHF. As DNA, the CDR3 is TGTGCCAGTAGTTTAAAAGCCGGGACAGGGTATAATTCACCCCTCCACTTT.

This chain joins TRBV5-4 and TRBJ2-5; 8 bases agree with TRBD2. V was pared by 3 bases and J by 5 bases, with 3 bases of the junction left unmatched. This CDR3 region has 13 residues. Germline V CDR1 and CDR2: SGHNT, YYREEE (reference sequence). The CDR3, as DNA: TGTGCCAGCAGCTCCGGGGGGGCTGAGACCCAGTACTTC. Protein product: CASSSGGAETQYF.

The chain uses TRBV7-2 and TRBJ2-7; D is ambiguous. Trimming took 2 bases from V and 0 from J, leaving 5 bases between them. The CDR3 extends over 13 amino acids. Germline assignment: CDR1 SGHTA and CDR2 FQGNSA. In nucleotides, the CDR3 is TGTGCCAGCAGCTTACGGTACTCCTACGAGCAGTACTTC. It codes for CASSLRYSYEQYF.

The genes are TRBV5-6 and TRBJ1-4; unclear D gene. V dropped 1 base and J dropped 2 bases, with 6 bases sitting between them. Germline lookup yields CDR1 SGHDT and CDR2 YYEEEE. The CDR3 covers 14 residues. For the CDR3, the DNA is TGTGCCAGCAGCTTGAGAGAGACTAATGAAAAACTGTTTTTT. Protein sequence: CASSLRETNEKLFF.

A note on this clone: Mismatch with germline at one junction end may stem from a read error. The chain uses TRBV14 and TRBJ2-5; 8 nucleotides line up with TRBD2. CDR1 and CDR2 from the germline V gene are SGHDN and FVKESK. The CDR3 runs 14 residues. Here the CDR3 DNA reads TGTGCCAGCAGGCAAGCGGGGGCCGTGGAGACCCAGTACTTC. Translated: CASRQAGAVETQYF.

To note about this clone: Other DNA variants within this sample encode the same CDR3. The DNA of the CDR3 is TGTGCCATCTCCGACAGGGCCGGCTACGAGCAGTACTTC. Protein sequence: CAISDRAGYEQYF. The chain employs TRBV10-3 and TRBJ2-7; the match to TRBD1 covers 7 bases. V lost 8 bases and J lost 3; bases outside the gene matches: 7. Per germline, CDR1 ENHRY and CDR2 SYGVKD. The CDR3 is made up of 13 amino acids.

This chain links TRBV5-6 with TRBJ2-5; 9 positions agree with TRBD1. V was pared by 4 bases and J by 4 bases, with 11 bases of the junction left unmatched. The CDR3 sequence is 16 residues long. From germline, CDR1 is SGHDT and CDR2 YYEEEE. The CDR3 reads CASSPGQGLFRETQYF. The CDR3 DNA reads as TGTGCCAGCAGCCCGGGACAGGGCCTTTTCCGAGAGACCCAGTACTTC.

This sequence joins TRBV30 and TRBJ2-5, with D perhaps TRBD2 (5 bases). The J call could be wrong; TRBJ2-7 is a better fit for the DNA end. The CDR3 covers 15 residues. CDR1 is GTSNPN and CDR2 is SVGIG in the germline V gene (reference sequence). The CDR3 region has the DNA TGTGCCTGGAGTCCCCCACAGAGGGCAACCTACGAGCAGTACTTC. Translation gives CAWSPPQRATYEQYF.

V gene TRBV7-9 combines with J gene TRBJ2-5, with TRBD2 identical over 8 bases. The CDR3 loop spans 15 amino acids. V lost 4 bases, J lost 5 bases, and 9 bases stayed unmatched. Germline V CDR1 and CDR2: SEHNR, FQNEAQ (reference sequence). The CDR3 reads CASSSFAGGGETQYF. CDR3 DNA: TGTGCCAGCAGCTCCTTTGCGGGGGGTGGCGAGACCCAGTACTTC.

The rearrangement links TRBV5-1 to TRBJ2-1, with 11 bases fitting TRBD1. CDR1 and CDR2 from the germline V gene are SGHRS and YFSETQ. The CDR3 consists of 17 residues. Trimming cost V 4 bases and J 4 bases; bases outside gene matches: 10. The CDR3 sequence is CASSINPGTGGYNEQFF. The CDR3 nucleotides read TGCGCCAGCAGCATCAACCCCGGGACAGGGGGTTACAATGAGCAGTTCTTC.

The rearrangement links TRBV7-6 to TRBJ2-7; a weak D match, TRBD2 (5 bases). The CDR3 covers 15 residues. CDR1 is SGHVS, CDR2 FNYEAQ, per germline. The V and J ends lost 0 bases and 7 bases respectively, with 16 bases between them. The CDR3 DNA follows: TGTGCCAGCAGCTTAGCGGGCGGGCCCAACCGGGAGCAGTACTTC. Encoded protein: CASSLAGGPNREQYF.

The rearrangement links TRBV25-1 to TRBJ2-5; D is possibly TRBD1 or TRBD2 (5 bases each). The length of the CDR3 is 13 residues. Germline V gene sequence: CDR1 MGHDK, CDR2 SYGVNS. The V end was cut by 9 bases, the J end by 0 bases, with 11 bases between. CDR3 amino acids: CASSGQNQETQYF. In DNA, the CDR3 is TGTGCCAGTTCGGGGCAGAACCAAGAGACCCAGTACTTC.

The V and J genes are TRBV2 and TRBJ2-7; D call uncertain. This CDR3 comprises 12 residues. V dropped 6 bases and J dropped 6 bases, with 12 bases sitting between them. CDR1 and CDR2 (germline): SNHLY, FYNNEI. The CDR3 loop reads CASSRTRPEQYF. The CDR3 region has the DNA TGTGCCAGCAGCCGGACGAGACCCGAGCAGTACTTC.

The CDR3, as DNA: TGTGCCAGTAGTATCGGCAGCGCCAATCAGCCCCAGCATTTT. Its protein product is CASSIGSANQPQHF. V and J are TRBV19 and TRBJ1-5; D is ambiguous. CDR3 length: 14 amino acids. The germline CDR1 and CDR2 sequences are LNHDA and SQIVND (reference sequence). The V and J ends lost 3 bases and 3 bases respectively, with 9 bases between them. The whole variable domain, remainder taken from reference TRBV19 and TRBJ1-5, is DGGITQSPKYLFRKEGQNVTLSCEQNLNHDAMYWYRQDPGQGLRLIYYSQIVNDFQKGDIAEGYSVSREKKESFPLTVTSAQKNPTAFYLCASSIGSANQPQHFGDGTRLSIL.

This sequence joins TRBV30 and TRBJ1-3, with a weak D call TRBD1 (5 bases). Germline V gene data show CDR1 as GTSNPN and CDR2 as SVGIG (reference sequence). V was trimmed by 5 bases and J by 0 bases, leaving 11 bases between them. This CDR3 region has 14 residues. CDR3 region: CAWAPGNSGNTIYF. The CDR3 DNA reads TGTGCCTGGGCTCCAGGGAACTCTGGAAACACCATATATTTT. Looking up the rest from reference TRBV30 and TRBJ1-3 gives the full variable domain: SQTIHQWPATLVQPVGSPLSLECTVEGTSNPNLYWYRQAAGRGLQLLFYSVGIGQISSEVPQNLSASRPQDRQFILSSKKLLLSDSGFYLCAWAPGNSGNTIYFGEGSWLTVV.